Below, 25 T cell receptor beta chains from the same sample are listed, as sequenced in a study of shared clonotypes between healthy human individuals. Repertoires were generated with immunoSEQ multiplex PCR, while TCRdb's copy carries only in-frame clones and drops some. This repertoire shows almost 750,000 clones, over 55% found once; its top ten account for around 1.7%. The sequenced material came from memory CD4+ T cells sorted from blood. This sample's subset: CD45RA-negative fraction. The receptors originated from a woman between 25 and 40 years old in good health.

V is TRBV7-9 and J is TRBJ2-7; a weak D match, TRBD2 (5 bases). Trimming cost V 8 bases and J 2 bases, with 10 bases left between them. Germline V gene sequence: CDR1 SEHNR, CDR2 FQNEAQ (reference sequence). This CDR3 contains 12 residues. CDR3 coding DNA: TGTGCCAGCGCGGAGGCTGCCTACGAGCAGTACTTC. Its protein product is CASAEAAYEQYF.

The J gene is TRBJ2-7, the V gene TRBV5-1; TRBD1 or TRBD2 may be the D gene (5 bases each). This CDR3 is 13 amino acids long. The V end lost 8 bases, the J end lost 3 bases, and 15 bases lay between the germline ends. Germline V gene sequence: CDR1 SGHRS, CDR2 YFSETQ. The CDR3, as DNA: TGCGCCAGTACCGGGACCGGAGGCTACGAGCAGTACTTC. Amino acids: CASTGTGGYEQYF.

In its sample, this clone was seen a few times. The rearrangement joins TRBV5-1 to TRBJ2-1; TRBD2 matches at 10 bases. The germline CDR1 and CDR2 sequences are SGHRS and YFSETQ. Trimming cost V 4 bases and J 6 bases; bases outside gene matches: 4. This CDR3 region has 14 residues. DNA for the CDR3: TGCGCCAGCAGCCCCAGACTAGCGGGCAATGAGCAGTTCTTC. As protein: CASSPRLAGNEQFF.

The chain carries TRBV5-8 and TRBJ1-1; D is uncertain. The CDR3 has 14 amino acids. V was trimmed by 2 bases and J by 2 bases, leaving 10 bases between them. The germline gives CDR1 SGHTS, CDR2 YDEGEE. The CDR3 region has the DNA TGTGCCAGCAGCTTAGAGGCGTTCAACACTGAAGCTTTCTTT. Translated, it gives CASSLEAFNTEAFF. Full variable domain (missing parts from reference TRBV5-8 and TRBJ1-1): EAGVTQSPTHLIKTRGQQATLRCSPISGHTSVYWYQQALGLGLQFLLWYDEGEERNRGNFPPRFSGRQFPNYSSELNVNALELEDSALYLCASSLEAFNTEAFFGQGTRLTVV.

V is TRBV19 and J is TRBJ1-2; perhaps TRBD1 as D (5 bases). V was pared by 7 bases and J by 2 bases, with 20 bases between. The CDR3 is 16 amino acids. Per germline, CDR1 LNHDA and CDR2 SQIVND (reference sequence). CDR3 DNA: TGTGCCAGTACCCCCACTGGGACGGGACTGAACTATGGCTACACCTTC. Its protein product is CASTPTGTGLNYGYTF.

V usage is TRBV29-1 and J usage is TRBJ2-3; 8 nucleotides agree with TRBD2. This CDR3 spans 14 amino acids. Germline CDR1 reads SQVTM; CDR2 reads ANQGSEA. The V segment lost 5 bases and the J segment 1 base; nucleotides outside the gene matches: 5. DNA for the CDR3: TGCAGCGTTCAAACGGGAGGGGGCACAGATACGCAGTATTTT. This encodes CSVQTGGGTDTQYF.

About this clone: Other DNA sequences in the sample encode the same CDR3. V usage is TRBV2 and J usage is TRBJ1-1, with a possible D match to TRBD1 (6 bases). The V end was cut by 4 bases, the J end by 0 bases, with 6 bases between. The CDR3 loop spans 13 amino acids. Germline CDR1 is SNHLY and CDR2 is FYNNEI. CDR3 in DNA: TGTGCCAGCAGTGGGACAGTGAACACTGAAGCTTTCTTT. This sequence encodes CASSGTVNTEAFF.

The chain uses TRBV11-3 and TRBJ2-1; D gene unclear. With 5 bases removed from V and 0 bases from J, the gap between germline ends came to 14 bases. CDR1 and CDR2 (germline): SGHNT, YENEEA. The CDR3 runs 16 residues. CDR3 coding DNA: TGTGCCAGCAGCCCCCGCCCCTCGAGCTCCTACAATGAGCAGTTCTTC. The encoded protein is CASSPRPSSSYNEQFF.

The chain recombines TRBV7-6 with TRBJ1-3, with no clear D. The CDR3 is made up of 15 amino acids. The V gene lost 0 bases and the J gene lost 4 bases, with 10 bases spanning the gap. The germline gives CDR1 SGHVS, CDR2 FNYEAQ. The CDR3 is CASSLALGEGNTIYF. The CDR3 nucleotides are TGTGCCAGCAGCTTAGCCCTTGGGGAGGGAAACACCATATATTTT.

This clone appeared many times. The chain employs TRBV27 and TRBJ2-1; 11 positions match TRBD2. CDR1 is MNHEY, CDR2 SMNVEV, per germline (reference sequence). The CDR3 is 15 residues long. V shed 6 bases, J shed 6 bases, and the junction held 7 bases outside the gene matches. CDR3 in amino acids: CASSRGLAGSNEQFF. CDR3 coding DNA: TGTGCCAGCAGCCGAGGACTAGCGGGTAGCAATGAGCAGTTCTTC.

The chain combines TRBV28 with TRBJ2-1; TRBD2 matches 11 bases. Germline trimming cut 4 bases from V and 9 bases from J; bases unmatched to any gene: 20. The CDR3 runs 19 residues. Germline CDR1 reads MDHEN; CDR2 reads SYDVKM. CDR3 nucleotide sequence: TGTGCCAGCAGTTCCATAACCTTCTTAGCGGGAGGGCCTTCGAGTGAGCAGTTCTTC. This encodes CASSSITFLAGGPSSEQFF.

As regards this clone: This may come from a read error, since a much larger clone is one base off. Other DNA sequences of this sample code for an identical CDR3. The CDR3 reads CASSLQYEQYF. CDR3 nucleotides: TGTGCCAGCAGTTTACAATACGAGCAGTACTTC. The chain combines TRBV28 with TRBJ2-7, with D uncertain. Germline V gives CDR1 MDHEN, CDR2 SYDVKM. With 2 bases removed from V and 4 bases from J, the gap between germline ends came to 3 bases. The CDR3 is made up of 11 amino acids.

Of note for this clone: The same CDR3 can be traced to other DNA sequences in this sample. Written as DNA, the CDR3 is TGCGCCAGCAGCTTGACTTCCGGCTCCTACAATGAGCAGTTCTTC. As protein: CASSLTSGSYNEQFF. V gene TRBV5-1 combines with J gene TRBJ2-1; D not certain. Looked up from germline, CDR1 is SGHRS and CDR2 is YFSETQ. This CDR3 is built from 15 residues. V shed 1 base and J shed 0 bases, with 8 bases lying between them.

V gene TRBV2 combines with J gene TRBJ2-2, with D unclear. This CDR3 comprises 16 residues. From germline, CDR1 is SNHLY and CDR2 FYNNEI. The V and J ends lost 2 bases and 1 base respectively, with 11 bases between them. The CDR3 coding sequence is TGTGCCAGCAGTGAACTAGGGCCAGGGAACACCGGGGAGCTGTTTTTT. It encodes CASSELGPGNTGELFF.

The genes are TRBV7-9 and TRBJ1-1, with TRBD1 matching 9 bases. CDR1 is SEHNR and CDR2 is FQNEAQ in the germline V gene (reference sequence). The J segment lost 4 bases and the V segment lost 1 base, leaving 7 bases of the junction unmatched. This CDR3 is 16 amino acids long. The CDR3 loop reads CASSLGDRDYVTEAFF. The CDR3 nucleotides read TGTGCCAGCAGCTTAGGGGACAGGGACTATGTCACTGAAGCTTTCTTT.

Note on this clone: Other DNA sequences in this sample translate to the same CDR3. V and J are TRBV28 and TRBJ2-5; no firm D call. The ends were cut back, 3 bases at V and 5 bases at J, with 13 bases in the middle. CDR3 size: 14 residues. Germline CDR1 is MDHEN and CDR2 is SYDVKM. CDR3 sequence: CASSFRSPQETQYF. The CDR3, as DNA: TGTGCCAGCAGTTTTCGTTCGCCCCAGGAGACCCAGTACTTC.

V usage is TRBV5-8 and J usage is TRBJ2-1, with D unresolved. V lost 1 base to trimming and J lost 7 bases, with 6 bases between them. This CDR3 has 12 residues. Germline CDR1 is SGHTS and CDR2 is YDEGEE. The CDR3 sequence: CASSLRVNEQFF. CDR3 sequence (DNA): TGTGCCAGCAGCTTGAGGGTAAATGAGCAGTTCTTC.

The chain recombines TRBV19 with TRBJ1-5; D uncertain. The CDR3 has 18 amino acids. Looked up from germline, CDR1 is LNHDA and CDR2 is SQIVND (reference sequence). V dropped 3 bases and J dropped 6 bases, with 24 bases sitting between them. CDR3 nucleotide sequence: TGTGCCAGTAGTATCCAGCCTCGTCAAAACGGGTTGGTTCAGCCCCAGCATTTT. It yields the protein CASSIQPRQNGLVQPQHF.

Of note for this clone: In the same sample, other DNA sequences code for this CDR3. CDR3: CASSMRGNQPQHF. For the CDR3, the DNA is TGTGCCAGTAGTATGAGGGGCAATCAGCCCCAGCATTTT. The chain is built from TRBV19 and TRBJ1-5; D not certain. V was cut by 3 bases and J by 2 bases, with 5 bases left in between. This CDR3 contains 13 residues. The germline V gene has CDR1 LNHDA and CDR2 SQIVND (reference sequence). Variable domain in full (rest from reference TRBV19 and TRBJ1-5): DGGITQSPKYLFRKEGQNVTLSCEQNLNHDAMYWYRQDPGQGLRLIYYSQIVNDFQKGDIAEGYSVSREKKESFPLTVTSAQKNPTAFYLCASSMRGNQPQHFGDGTRLSIL.

As regards this clone: This likely stems from a read error, as it lies one base from a far larger clone. CDR3 region: CASSLAYQETQYF. In DNA, the CDR3 is TGTGCCAGCAGCTTGGCGTACCAAGAGACCCAGTACTTC. V usage is TRBV5-4 and J usage is TRBJ2-5; D not certain. Germline CDR1 is SGHNT and CDR2 is YYREEE (reference sequence). V lost 0 bases to trimming and J lost 0 bases, with 3 bases between them. This CDR3 region has 13 residues. The full variable domain, with the rest looked up from reference TRBV5-4 and TRBJ2-5, is ETGVTQSPTHLIKTRGQQVTLRCSSQSGHNTVSWYQQALGQGPQFIFQYYREEENGRGNFPPRFSGLQFPNYSSELNVNALELDDSALYLCASSLAYQETQYFGPGTRLLVL.

Remarks on this clone: This sample includes further DNA sequences coding for the same CDR3. The chain uses TRBV5-1 and TRBJ2-1, with D possibly being TRBD2 (6 bases). Germline CDR1 is SGHRS and CDR2 is YFSETQ. This CDR3 is built from 15 residues. Trimming stripped 1 base from V and 1 base from J, with 9 bases between. The CDR3 DNA is TGCGCCAGCAGCTTGTCAAGCGGGTCCTACAATGAGCAGTTCTTC. It translates to CASSLSSGSYNEQFF.

The rearrangement joins TRBV6-1 to TRBJ1-1; the D gene is possibly TRBD1 (5 bases). V dropped 6 bases and J dropped 1 base, with 12 bases sitting between them. The germline V gene has CDR1 MNHNS and CDR2 SASEGT. The CDR3 is 14 residues long. The CDR3, as DNA: TGTGCCAGCAGCGTCAGGGCCCCGAACACTGAAGCTTTCTTT. Translated: CASSVRAPNTEAFF.

The chain couples TRBV5-1 to TRBJ2-5; D is perhaps TRBD2 (5 bases). Germline loops: CDR1 SGHRS, CDR2 YFSETQ. The CDR3 runs to 15 residues. Trimming shortened V by 1 base and J by 5 bases, and 15 bases separated the two germline ends. The chain's CDR3 is CASSLRAGELETQYF. The CDR3 region has the DNA TGCGCCAGCAGCTTGAGGGCCGGGGAGTTGGAGACCCAGTACTTC. Full variable domain (rest looked up from reference TRBV5-1 and TRBJ2-5): KAGVTQTPRYLIKTRGQQVTLSCSPISGHRSVSWYQQTPGQGLQFLFEYFSETQRNKGNFPGRFSGRQFSNSRSEMNVSTLELGDSALYLCASSLRAGELETQYFGPGTRLLVL.

The chain links TRBV28 to TRBJ2-5; D is unresolved. The CDR3 has 14 residues. Germline V gene sequence: CDR1 MDHEN, CDR2 SYDVKM. Trimming removed 4 bases from V and 1 base from J, with 10 bases in between. The CDR3 nucleotides read TGTGCCAGCAGTTACACAAGAGTCCAAGAGACCCAGTACTTC. The encoded protein is CASSYTRVQETQYF.

This CDR3 reads CASSYVGFGGYTF. CDR3 nucleotides: TGTGCCAGCAGTTACGTAGGGTTCGGTGGCTACACCTTC. The gene calls are TRBV6-5 and TRBJ1-2; D remains unclear. CDR1 and CDR2 (germline): MNHEY, SVGAGI. V was clipped by 2 bases and J by 7 bases, with 11 bases between them. There are 13 residues in the CDR3.